These 5 T cell receptor beta chains were all obtained from the same sample, sequenced in a study of human T cells and chemical hapten exposure. Each CDR3 protein gets one entry after TCRdb re-called the RACE reads with MiXCR. The sample has approximately 340,000 distinct CDR3 sequences, around 7% seen once. Time point: patch test 1, 2 weeks after DPC sensitization. The treatment: therapeutic diphenylcyclopropenone sensitization with weekly scalp DPC. This material consisted of whole blood, taken in connection with sensitization to the hapten diphenylcyclopropenone (DPC). The receptor source for this set is a woman aged 18 to 35 with alopecia areata. Some clones in this sample may be carry-over from other donors' samples.

The CDR3 is CASSLGQGAVHGYTF. The CDR3 region has the DNA TGTGCCAGCAGCCTGGGACAGGGAGCCGTCCATGGCTACACCTTC. The genes are TRBV5-6 and TRBJ1-2; 9 nucleotides match TRBD1. CDR3 length: 15 residues. Germline V lookup: CDR1 SGHDT, CDR2 YYEEEE. V was clipped by 4 bases and J by 6 bases; unmatched bases: 10.

J is TRBJ1-1 and V is TRBV13, with D unclear. Per germline, CDR1 PRHDT and CDR2 FYEKMQ (reference sequence). The CDR3 spans 11 residues. V shed 5 bases and J shed 6 bases, with 7 bases lying between them. DNA of the CDR3: TGTGCCAGCAGCCTCTGGGCTGAAGCTTTCTTT. This codes for CASSLWAEAFF.

The J gene is TRBJ1-3, the V gene TRBV12-3 or TRBV12-4; a weak D match, TRBD1 (6 bases). V lost 6 bases and J 4 bases, leaving 13 bases between the germline ends. The CDR3 loop spans 14 amino acids. CDR3 loop: CASSYRVRGNTIYF. In DNA form, the CDR3 reads TGTGCCAGCAGCTACAGGGTGCGCGGAAACACCATATATTTT.

This clonotype was observed a few times. The CDR3 region has the DNA TGTGCCAGTAGACAACTATCCTTTCGGTCCGCGGGAGGCTACACCTTC. Translation gives CASRQLSFRSAGGYTF. V usage is TRBV19 and J usage is TRBJ1-2, with D unclear. Germline V gene sequence: CDR1 LNHDA, CDR2 SQIVND (reference sequence). This CDR3 has 16 amino acids. Between the trimmed V and J ends, which lost 6 bases and 8 bases, there was a span of 25 bases.

This clonotype was picked up a small number of times. The CDR3 DNA reads as TGCGCCAGCAGCTTCCCAATGGGAGAAGCAGATACGCAGTATTTT. Translated, it gives CASSFPMGEADTQYF. The J gene is TRBJ2-3, the V gene TRBV5-1, with D possibly matching TRBD2 (5 bases). There are 15 residues in the CDR3. Germline CDR1 reads SGHRS; CDR2 reads YFSETQ. V was clipped by 2 bases and J by 4 bases, with 14 bases between them.